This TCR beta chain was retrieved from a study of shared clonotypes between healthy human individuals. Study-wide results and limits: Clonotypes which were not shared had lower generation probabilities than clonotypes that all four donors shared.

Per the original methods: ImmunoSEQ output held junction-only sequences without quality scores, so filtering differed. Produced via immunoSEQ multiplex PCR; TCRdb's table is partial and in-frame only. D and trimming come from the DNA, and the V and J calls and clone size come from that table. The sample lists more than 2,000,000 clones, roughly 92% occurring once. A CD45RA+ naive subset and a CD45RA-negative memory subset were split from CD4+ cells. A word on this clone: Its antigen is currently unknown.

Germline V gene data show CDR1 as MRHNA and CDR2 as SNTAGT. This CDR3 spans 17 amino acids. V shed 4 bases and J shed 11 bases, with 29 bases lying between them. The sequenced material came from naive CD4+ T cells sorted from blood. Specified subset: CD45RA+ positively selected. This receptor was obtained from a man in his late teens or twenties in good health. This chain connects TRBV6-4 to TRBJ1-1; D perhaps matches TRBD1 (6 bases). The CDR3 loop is CASSVGGWGGSWVWAFF. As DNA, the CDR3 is TGTGCCAGCAGTGTGGGAGGCTGGGGGGGCTCGTGGGTTTGGGCTTTCTTT.